A single sample gave rise to the 11 T cell receptor beta chains below, sequenced in a study of T cell responses to AZD1222 COVID-19 vaccine. Repertoires were generated with immunoSEQ multiplex PCR, while TCRdb's copy carries only in-frame clones and drops some. The sample includes 150,000 to 200,000 clones, 85% to 95% of them seen just once. The material sequenced was peripheral blood, taken on day 0 of AZD1222 vaccination. The source is an adult in good health.

The chain carries TRBV4-2 and TRBJ2-6; D gene ambiguous. The CDR3 length is 18 residues. Germline loops: CDR1 LGHNA, CDR2 YNFKEQ. Trimming left V 3 bases short and J 0 bases short, with 15 bases between. The CDR3 loop reads CASSHVPGPSSGANVLTF. The CDR3 nucleotides read TGTGCCAGCAGCCATGTCCCGGGCCCCAGCTCTGGGGCCAACGTCCTGACTTTC.

The chain recombines TRBV19 with TRBJ2-7; TRBD2 might be the D (5 bases). Germline values: CDR1 LNHDA, CDR2 SQIVND (reference sequence). There are 13 residues in the CDR3. V gave up 3 bases and J gave up 1 base, with 7 bases separating them. The CDR3 spells CASSMEASYEQYF. In DNA, the CDR3 is TGTGCCAGTAGTATGGAGGCATCCTACGAGCAGTACTTC.

The chain uses TRBV27 and TRBJ1-5, with D uncertain. This CDR3 region has 11 residues. Germline CDR1 and CDR2: MNHEY and SMNVEV (reference sequence). V was pared by 8 bases and J by 3 bases, with 5 bases between. The DNA of the CDR3 is TGTGCCAGCGGCCTCAATCAGCCCCAGCATTTT. Translation: CASGLNQPQHF.

The chain links TRBV28 to TRBJ1-5; maybe TRBD1 (6 bases). The CDR3 extends over 16 amino acids. V gave up 6 bases and J gave up 3 bases, with 18 bases separating them. The germline V gene encodes CDR1 MDHEN and CDR2 SYDVKM. The CDR3 here is CASRSPQGIVNQPQHF. The CDR3 DNA reads TGTGCCAGCAGGTCTCCTCAGGGGATCGTCAATCAGCCCCAGCATTTT.

This clone was detected only a few times. The J gene is TRBJ1-2, the V gene TRBV30, with 8 bases identical to TRBD1. With 1 base clipped from V and 8 bases from J, the junction kept 3 bases outside the gene matches. Germline lookup yields CDR1 GTSNPN and CDR2 SVGIG (reference sequence). This CDR3 has 12 residues. CDR3 loop: CAWSAGQGGYTF. The CDR3, as DNA: TGTGCCTGGAGTGCCGGACAGGGCGGCTACACCTTC.

The chain is built from TRBV4-1 and TRBJ1-3; TRBD1 matches at 8 bases. The CDR3 has 17 residues. V was clipped by 0 bases and J by 2 bases; unmatched bases: 6. Germline V gene lookup returns CDR1 MGHRA and CDR2 YSYEKL. CDR3 nucleotide sequence: TGCGCCAGCAGCCAAGACGCAGGGGGCCTGGCTGGAAACACCATATATTTT. This sequence encodes CASSQDAGGLAGNTIYF.

This chain links TRBV28 with TRBJ1-3, with unresolved D. The CDR3 contains 13 residues. Germline loops: CDR1 MDHEN, CDR2 SYDVKM. V lost 3 bases, J lost 3 bases, and 6 bases lay in between. DNA for the CDR3: TGTGCCAGCAGTTTTACGGATGGAAACACCATATATTTT. Translating gives CASSFTDGNTIYF.

This chain joins TRBV6-6 and TRBJ1-1; the match to TRBD1 covers 10 bases. V was clipped by 5 bases and J by 0 bases; unmatched bases: 6. CDR3 length: 16 residues. Germline loops: CDR1 MNHNY, CDR2 SVGAGI (reference sequence). CDR3 in DNA: TGTGCCAGCAGTCTGACAGGGGGCCTGATGAACACTGAAGCTTTCTTT. Translating it yields CASSLTGGLMNTEAFF.

The chain employs TRBV28 and TRBJ1-2; no reliable D call. Trimming took 2 bases from V and 7 from J, leaving 17 bases between them. The CDR3 length is 15 residues. Germline values: CDR1 MDHEN, CDR2 SYDVKM. The CDR3 DNA reads TGTGCCAGCAGTTTACCCCGGAATCAAGTTGGTGGCTACACCTTC. Encoded protein: CASSLPRNQVGGYTF.

The rearrangement joins TRBV19 to TRBJ1-1, with TRBD1 matching 9 bases. The germline V gene has CDR1 LNHDA and CDR2 SQIVND (reference sequence). V gave up 7 bases and J gave up 5 bases; unmatched junction bases: 5. The CDR3 is made up of 13 amino acids. CDR3: CASNDRGWTEAFF. DNA of the CDR3: TGTGCCAGTAACGACAGGGGGTGGACTGAAGCTTTCTTT.

This chain links TRBV7-2 with TRBJ2-7, with a tentative D call TRBD1 (5 bases). The CDR3 totals 15 residues. The germline V gene has CDR1 SGHTA and CDR2 FQGNSA. The germline V and J ends were trimmed by 4 bases and 0 bases, with 13 bases remaining between them. As DNA, the CDR3 is TGTGCCAGCAGCTCCCAGGGCCCAAGCTCCTACGAGCAGTACTTC. Amino acids: CASSSQGPSSYEQYF.